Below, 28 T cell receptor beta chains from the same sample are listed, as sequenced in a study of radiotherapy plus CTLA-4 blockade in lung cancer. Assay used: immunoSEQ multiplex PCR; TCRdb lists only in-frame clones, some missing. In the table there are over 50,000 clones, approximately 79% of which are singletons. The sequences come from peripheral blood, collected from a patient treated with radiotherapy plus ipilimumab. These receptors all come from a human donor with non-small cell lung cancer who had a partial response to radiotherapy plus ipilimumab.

The CDR3: CASSLDLAGGDTQYF. The CDR3 bases are TGTGCCAGCAGCTTAGACCTAGCGGGGGGAGATACGCAGTATTTT. The V and J genes are TRBV11-1 and TRBJ2-3; TRBD2 agrees at 11 bases. The CDR3 is 15 residues long. After removal of 1 base from V and 5 bases from J, the junction contained 2 bases not matched to a gene. Germline-derived CDR1 and CDR2 are SGHAT and FQDESV (reference sequence).

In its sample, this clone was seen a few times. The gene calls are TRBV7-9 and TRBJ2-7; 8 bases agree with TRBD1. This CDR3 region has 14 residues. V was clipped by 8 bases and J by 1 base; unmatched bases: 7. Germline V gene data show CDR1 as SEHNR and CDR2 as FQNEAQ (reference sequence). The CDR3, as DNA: TGTGCCAGCGCCGGGACAGGATGGTCCTACGAGCAGTACTTC. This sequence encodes CASAGTGWSYEQYF.

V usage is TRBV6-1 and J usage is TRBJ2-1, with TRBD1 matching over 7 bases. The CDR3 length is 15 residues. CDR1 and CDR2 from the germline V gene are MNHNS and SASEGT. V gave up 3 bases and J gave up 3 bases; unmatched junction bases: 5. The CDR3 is CASSDLDRVYNEQFF. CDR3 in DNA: TGTGCCAGCAGTGACCTAGACAGGGTCTACAATGAGCAGTTCTTC.

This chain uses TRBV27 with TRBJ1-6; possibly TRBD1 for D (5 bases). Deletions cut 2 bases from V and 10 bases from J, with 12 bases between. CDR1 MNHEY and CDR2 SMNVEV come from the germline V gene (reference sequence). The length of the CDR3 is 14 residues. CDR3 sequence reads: CASSLGARASPLHF. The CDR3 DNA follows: TGTGCCAGCAGTTTAGGGGCCAGAGCCTCACCCCTCCACTTT.

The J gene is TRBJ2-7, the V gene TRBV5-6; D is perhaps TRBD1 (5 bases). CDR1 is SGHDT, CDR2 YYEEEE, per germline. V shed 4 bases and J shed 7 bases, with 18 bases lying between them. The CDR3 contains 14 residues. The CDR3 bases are TGTGCCAGCAGCCCCTGGGGCAGGGAATCTGAGCAGTACTTC. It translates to CASSPWGRESEQYF. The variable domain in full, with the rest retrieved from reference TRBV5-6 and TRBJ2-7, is DAGVTQSPTHLIKTRGQQVTLRCSPKSGHDTVSWYQQALGQGPQFIFQYYEEEERQRGNFPDRFSGHQFPNYSSELNVNALLLGDSALYLCASSPWGRESEQYFGPGTRLTVT.

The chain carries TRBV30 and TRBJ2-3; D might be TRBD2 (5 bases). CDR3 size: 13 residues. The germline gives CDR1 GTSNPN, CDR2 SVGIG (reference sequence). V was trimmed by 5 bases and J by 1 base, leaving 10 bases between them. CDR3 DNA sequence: TGTGCCTGGGCCTCCGGGGGCACAGATACGCAGTATTTT. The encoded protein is CAWASGGTDTQYF.

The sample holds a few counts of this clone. For the CDR3, the DNA is TGCAGCGTTCGTCCGGGACTAGCGGCTCAAAATGAGCAGTTCTTC. Translating gives CSVRPGLAAQNEQFF. The chain combines TRBV29-1 with TRBJ2-1; 11 nucleotides line up with TRBD2. V shed 5 bases, J shed 7 bases, and the junction held 10 bases outside the gene matches. Germline CDR1 SQVTM, CDR2 ANQGSEA. This CDR3 has 15 amino acids.

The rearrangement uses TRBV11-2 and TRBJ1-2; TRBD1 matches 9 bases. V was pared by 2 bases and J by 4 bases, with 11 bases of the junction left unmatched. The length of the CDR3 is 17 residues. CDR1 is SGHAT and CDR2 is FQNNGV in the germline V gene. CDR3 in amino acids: CASSLIRDRDFGYGYTF. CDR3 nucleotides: TGTGCCAGCAGCTTAATCCGGGACAGGGATTTCGGCTATGGCTACACCTTC.

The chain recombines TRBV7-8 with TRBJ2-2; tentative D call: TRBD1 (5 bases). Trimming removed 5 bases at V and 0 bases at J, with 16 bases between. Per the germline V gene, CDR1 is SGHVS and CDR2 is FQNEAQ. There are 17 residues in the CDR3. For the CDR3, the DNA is TGTGCCAGCAGCCGACGGTGGTGGGGCACGAACACCGGGGAGCTGTTTTTT. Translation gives CASSRRWWGTNTGELFF.

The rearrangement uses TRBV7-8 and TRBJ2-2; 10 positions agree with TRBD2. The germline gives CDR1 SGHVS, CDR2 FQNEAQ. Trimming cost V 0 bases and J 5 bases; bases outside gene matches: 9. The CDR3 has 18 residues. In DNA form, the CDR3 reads TGTGCCAGCAGCTTAGCGCCAGCGGGGGGGAGGTATACCGGGGAGCTGTTTTTT. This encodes CASSLAPAGGRYTGELFF.

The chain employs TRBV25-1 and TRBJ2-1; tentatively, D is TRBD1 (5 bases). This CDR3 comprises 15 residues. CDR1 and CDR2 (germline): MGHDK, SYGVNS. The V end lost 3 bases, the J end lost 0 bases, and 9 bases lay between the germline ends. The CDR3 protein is CASSDRQTSYNEQFF. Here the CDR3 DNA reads TGTGCCAGCAGTGACCGACAGACCTCCTACAATGAGCAGTTCTTC.

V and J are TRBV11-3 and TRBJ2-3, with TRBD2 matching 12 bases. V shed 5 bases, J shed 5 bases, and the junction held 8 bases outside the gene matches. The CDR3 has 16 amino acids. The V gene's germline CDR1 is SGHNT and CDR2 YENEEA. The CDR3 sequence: CASSPGLAGVGDTQYF. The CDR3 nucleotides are TGTGCCAGCAGCCCGGGACTAGCGGGCGTCGGAGATACGCAGTATTTT.

The CDR3 reads CASTIQVMNTEAFF. In nucleotides, the CDR3 is TGTGCCAGCACTATACAGGTCATGAACACTGAAGCTTTCTTT. The chain has TRBV7-2 and TRBJ1-1, with D possibly TRBD1 on 5 matching bases. This CDR3 contains 14 residues. V was clipped by 7 bases and J by 0 bases, with 12 bases between them. The germline gives CDR1 SGHTA, CDR2 FQGNSA.

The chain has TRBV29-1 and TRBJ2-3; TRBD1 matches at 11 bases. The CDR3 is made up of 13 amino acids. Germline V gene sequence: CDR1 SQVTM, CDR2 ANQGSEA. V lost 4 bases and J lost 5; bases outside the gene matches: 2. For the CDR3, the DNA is TGCAGCGTTGCGGACAGGGGGCGAGATACGCAGTATTTT. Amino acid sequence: CSVADRGRDTQYF.

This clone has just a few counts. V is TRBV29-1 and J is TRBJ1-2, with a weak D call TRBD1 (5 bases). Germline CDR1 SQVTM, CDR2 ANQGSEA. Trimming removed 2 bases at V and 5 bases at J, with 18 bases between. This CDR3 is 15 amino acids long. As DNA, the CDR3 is TGCAGCGTTGAAATGGTGGGAACGGGGGATTATGGCTACACCTTC. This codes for CSVEMVGTGDYGYTF.

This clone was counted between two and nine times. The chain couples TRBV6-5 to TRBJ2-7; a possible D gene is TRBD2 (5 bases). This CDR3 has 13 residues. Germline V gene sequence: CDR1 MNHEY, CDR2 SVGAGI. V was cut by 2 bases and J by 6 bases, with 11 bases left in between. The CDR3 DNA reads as TGTGCCAGCAGTTACGAGACCCGGGGCGAGCAGTACTTC. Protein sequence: CASSYETRGEQYF.

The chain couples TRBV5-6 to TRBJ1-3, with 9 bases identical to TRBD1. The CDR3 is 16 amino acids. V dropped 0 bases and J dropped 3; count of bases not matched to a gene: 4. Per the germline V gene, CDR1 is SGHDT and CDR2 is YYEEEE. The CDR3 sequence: CASSLGQGGNGNTIYF. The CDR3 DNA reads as TGTGCCAGCAGCTTGGGACAGGGGGGTAATGGAAACACCATATATTTT.

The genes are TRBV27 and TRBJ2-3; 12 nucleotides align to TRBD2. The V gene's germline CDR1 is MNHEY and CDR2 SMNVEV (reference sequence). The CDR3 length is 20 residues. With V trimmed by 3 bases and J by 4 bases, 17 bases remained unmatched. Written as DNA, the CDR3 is TGTGCCAGCAGTTTCTCCCCTCTAGCGGGGGGGCTTATGCGAGCAGATACGCAGTATTTT. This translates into CASSFSPLAGGLMRADTQYF.

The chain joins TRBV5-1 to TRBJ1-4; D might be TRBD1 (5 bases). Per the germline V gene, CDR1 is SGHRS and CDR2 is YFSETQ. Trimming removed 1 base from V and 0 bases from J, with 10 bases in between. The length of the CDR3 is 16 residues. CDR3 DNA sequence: TGCGCCAGCAGCTTGCAGGGCGGGGCAACTAATGAAAAACTGTTTTTT. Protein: CASSLQGGATNEKLFF.

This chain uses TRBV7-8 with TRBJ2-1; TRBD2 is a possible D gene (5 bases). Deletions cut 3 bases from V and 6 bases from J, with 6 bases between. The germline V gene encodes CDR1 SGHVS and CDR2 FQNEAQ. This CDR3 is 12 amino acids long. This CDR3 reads CASSFAGNEQFF. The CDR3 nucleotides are TGTGCCAGCAGCTTTGCGGGCAATGAGCAGTTCTTC. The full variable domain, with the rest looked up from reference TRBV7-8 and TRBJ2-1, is GAGVSQSPRYKVAKRGQDVALRCDPISGHVSLFWYQQALGQGPEFLTYFQNEAQLDKSGLPSDRFFAERPEGSVSTLKIQRTQQEDSAVYLCASSFAGNEQFFGPGTRLTVL.

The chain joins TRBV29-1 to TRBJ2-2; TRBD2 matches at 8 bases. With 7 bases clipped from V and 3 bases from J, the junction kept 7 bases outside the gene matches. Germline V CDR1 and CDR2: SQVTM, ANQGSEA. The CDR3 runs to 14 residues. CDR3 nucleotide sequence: TGCAGCGGCACCGGGGGGGCCTACACCGGGGAGCTGTTTTTT. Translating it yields CSGTGGAYTGELFF.

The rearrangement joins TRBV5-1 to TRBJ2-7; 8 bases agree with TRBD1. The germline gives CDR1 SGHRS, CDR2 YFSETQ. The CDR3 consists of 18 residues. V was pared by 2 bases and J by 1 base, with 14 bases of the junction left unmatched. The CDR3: CASSLGARGRPLSYEQYF. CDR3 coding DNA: TGCGCCAGCAGCTTAGGGGCCAGGGGGCGACCGCTTTCCTACGAGCAGTACTTC.

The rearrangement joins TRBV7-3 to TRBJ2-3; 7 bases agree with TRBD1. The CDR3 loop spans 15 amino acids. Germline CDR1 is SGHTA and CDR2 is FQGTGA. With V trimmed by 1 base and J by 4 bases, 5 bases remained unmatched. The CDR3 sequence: CASSLKGAGPDTQYF. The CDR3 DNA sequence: TGTGCCAGCAGCTTAAAGGGGGCGGGTCCAGATACGCAGTATTTT. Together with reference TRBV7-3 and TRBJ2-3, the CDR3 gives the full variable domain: GAGVSQTPSNKVTEKGKYVELRCDPISGHTALYWYRQSLGQGPEFLIYFQGTGAADDSGLPNDRFFAVRPEGSVSTLKIQRTERGDSAVYLCASSLKGAGPDTQYFGPGTRLTVL.

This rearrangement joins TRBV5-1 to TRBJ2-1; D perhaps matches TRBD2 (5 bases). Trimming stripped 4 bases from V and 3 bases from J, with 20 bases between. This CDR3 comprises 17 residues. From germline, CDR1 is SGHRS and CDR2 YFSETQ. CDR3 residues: CASSRVRAANNYNEQFF. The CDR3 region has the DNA TGCGCCAGCAGCCGAGTTAGAGCGGCCAACAACTACAATGAGCAGTTCTTC. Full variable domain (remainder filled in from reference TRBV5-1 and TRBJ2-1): KAGVTQTPRYLIKTRGQQVTLSCSPISGHRSVSWYQQTPGQGLQFLFEYFSETQRNKGNFPGRFSGRQFSNSRSEMNVSTLELGDSALYLCASSRVRAANNYNEQFFGPGTRLTVL.

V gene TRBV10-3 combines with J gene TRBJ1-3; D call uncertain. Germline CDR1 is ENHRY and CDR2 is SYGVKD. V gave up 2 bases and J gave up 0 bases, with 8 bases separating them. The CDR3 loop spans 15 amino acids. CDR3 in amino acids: CAISEGPDSGNTIYF. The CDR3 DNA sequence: TGTGCCATCAGTGAGGGTCCAGACTCTGGAAACACCATATATTTT.

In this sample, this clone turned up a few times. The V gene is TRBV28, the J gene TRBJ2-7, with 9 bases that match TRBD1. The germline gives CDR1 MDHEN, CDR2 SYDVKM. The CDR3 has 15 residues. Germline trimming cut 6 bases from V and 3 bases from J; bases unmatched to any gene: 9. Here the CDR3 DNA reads TGTGCCAGCAGCAGTCCGGGACAGGGAAACTACGAGCAGTACTTC. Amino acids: CASSSPGQGNYEQYF. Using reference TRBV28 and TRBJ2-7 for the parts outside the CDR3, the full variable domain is DVKVTQSSRYLVKRTGEKVFLECVQDMDHENMFWYRQDPGLGLRLIYFSYDVKMKEKGDIPEGYSVSREKKERFSLILESASTNQTSMYLCASSSPGQGNYEQYFGPGTRLTVT.

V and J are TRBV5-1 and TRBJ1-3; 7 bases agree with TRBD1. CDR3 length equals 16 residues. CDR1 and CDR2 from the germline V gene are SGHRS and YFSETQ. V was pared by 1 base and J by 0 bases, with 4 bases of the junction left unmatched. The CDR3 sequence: CASSLTGAFSGNTIYF. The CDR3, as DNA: TGCGCCAGCAGCTTGACAGGGGCCTTCTCTGGAAACACCATATATTTT.

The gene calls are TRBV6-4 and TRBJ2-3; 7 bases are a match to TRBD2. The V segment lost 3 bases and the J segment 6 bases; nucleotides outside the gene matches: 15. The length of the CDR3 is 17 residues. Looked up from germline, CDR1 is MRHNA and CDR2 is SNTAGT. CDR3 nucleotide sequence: TGTGCCAGCAGTGATACGAGCCTGCGGACTAGTCGGGATACGCAGTATTTT. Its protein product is CASSDTSLRTSRDTQYF.